A single sample is the source of the 10 T cell receptor beta chains below, sequenced in a study of blood T cell repertoires in COVID-19. TCRdb's table, derived via immunoSEQ multiplex PCR, lists solely in-frame clones and lacks some. The sample lists roughly 90,000 clones, roughly 80% occurring once. The sequencing sample was made of peripheral blood. The receptors derive from a woman aged 70-85 years with acute or convalescent COVID-19.

Only one count was recorded for this clone. This chain joins TRBV5-4 and TRBJ2-2; 13 bases match TRBD2. This CDR3 has 16 residues. Trimming took 0 bases from V and 5 from J; bases not matched to a gene: 1. The germline gives CDR1 SGHNT, CDR2 YYREEE (reference sequence). The DNA of the CDR3 is TGTGCCAGCAGCTTGGGGGGACTAGCGGGGACCGGGGAGCTGTTTTTT. Protein sequence: CASSLGGLAGTGELFF.

This chain links TRBV7-2 with TRBJ2-7, with 8 bases identical to TRBD1. With 7 bases clipped from V and 1 base from J, the junction kept 3 bases outside the gene matches. The CDR3 sequence is 13 residues long. Germline loops: CDR1 SGHTA, CDR2 FQGNSA. CDR3 protein: CASTRTGSYEQYF. The CDR3 DNA reads TGTGCCAGCACCAGGACAGGGTCCTACGAGCAGTACTTC.

The J gene is TRBJ2-7, the V gene TRBV2; 10 nucleotides agree with TRBD2. Losses at the gene ends were 0 bases for V and 4 bases for J; bases not matched to a gene: 0. There are 14 residues in the CDR3. CDR1 and CDR2 from the germline V gene are SNHLY and FYNNEI. CDR3 protein: CASSEASGRYEQYF. As DNA, the CDR3 is TGTGCCAGCAGTGAAGCTAGCGGGAGGTACGAGCAGTACTTC. The full variable domain, in which reference TRBV2 and TRBJ2-7 provide the parts outside the CDR3, is EPEVTQTPSHQVTQMGQEVILRCVPISNHLYFYWYRQILGQKVEFLVSFYNNEISEKSEIFDDQFSVERPDGSNFTLKIRSTKLEDSAMYFCASSEASGRYEQYFGPGTRLTVT.

V usage is TRBV7-9 and J usage is TRBJ1-4; D is unresolved. The V gene lost 5 bases and the J gene lost 8 bases, with 9 bases spanning the gap. Germline loops: CDR1 SEHNR, CDR2 FQNEAQ (reference sequence). CDR3 length: 12 residues. The CDR3 DNA reads TGTGCCAGCAGCCCACTGCCGGAAAAACTGTTTTTT. Its protein product is CASSPLPEKLFF.

A single count supports this clone. The chain employs TRBV2 and TRBJ2-1; 10 nucleotides line up with TRBD1. The CDR3 covers 15 residues. V lost 6 bases to trimming and J lost 2 bases; unmatched junction nucleotides: 4. Germline lookup yields CDR1 SNHLY and CDR2 FYNNEI. For the CDR3, the DNA is TGTGCCAGCAGGGAGGACAGGGGGACCTACAATGAGCAGTTCTTC. Amino acids: CASREDRGTYNEQFF. The full variable domain, with the rest looked up from reference TRBV2 and TRBJ2-1, is EPEVTQTPSHQVTQMGQEVILRCVPISNHLYFYWYRQILGQKVEFLVSFYNNEISEKSEIFDDQFSVERPDGSNFTLKIRSTKLEDSAMYFCASREDRGTYNEQFFGPGTRLTVL.

V usage is TRBV30 and J usage is TRBJ1-2, with a weak D call TRBD1 (6 bases). Trimming cost V 4 bases and J 3 bases, with 15 bases left between them. The CDR3 has 14 amino acids. CDR1 and CDR2 from the germline V gene are GTSNPN and SVGIG (reference sequence). CDR3 nucleotide sequence: TGTGCCTGGATCACGGACAGCCGTGACTATGGCTACACCTTC. Amino acid sequence: CAWITDSRDYGYTF.

This clone was recorded only once. The rearrangement joins TRBV9 to TRBJ1-6; 9 bases are shared with TRBD1. Per germline, CDR1 SGDLS and CDR2 YYNGEE. The CDR3 is made up of 15 amino acids. With 3 bases clipped from V and 8 bases from J, the junction kept 6 bases outside the gene matches. CDR3 in DNA: TGTGCCAGCAGCGCACAGGGGGCTCGGGATTCACCCCTCCACTTT. Protein: CASSAQGARDSPLHF. Drawing the rest from reference TRBV9 and TRBJ1-6, the complete variable domain is DSGVTQTPKHLITATGQRVTLRCSPRSGDLSVYWYQQSLDQGLQFLIQYYNGEERAKGNILERFSAQQFPDLHSELNLSSLELGDSALYFCASSAQGARDSPLHFGNGTRLTVT.

The V call is TRBV6-6, the J call TRBJ1-5; D remains ambiguous. This CDR3 region has 14 residues. Germline lookup yields CDR1 MNHNY and CDR2 SVGAGI (reference sequence). The germline V and J ends were trimmed by 1 base and 9 bases, with 13 bases remaining between them. For the CDR3, the DNA is TGTGCCAGCAGTTACTGGGGAGGGATGGTGCCCCAGCATTTT. Encoded protein: CASSYWGGMVPQHF.

V usage is TRBV7-2 and J usage is TRBJ1-2; TRBD1 is a possible D gene (5 bases). The CDR3 totals 13 residues. Looked up from germline, CDR1 is SGHTA and CDR2 is FQGNSA. Trimming stripped 0 bases from V and 8 bases from J, with 10 bases between. CDR3 region: CASSLADSPGYTF. The CDR3 region has the DNA TGTGCCAGCAGCTTAGCTGACAGCCCGGGCTACACCTTC.

The chain combines TRBV6-1 with TRBJ1-4, with TRBD1 matching 7 bases. Germline assignment: CDR1 MNHNS and CDR2 SASEGT. This CDR3 region has 17 residues. Losses at the gene ends were 4 bases for V and 3 bases for J; bases not matched to a gene: 11. The CDR3 protein is CASSALTTGPPNEKLFF. The CDR3, as DNA: TGTGCCAGCAGTGCCCTCACGACAGGGCCGCCTAATGAAAAACTGTTTTTT.